These 12 T cell receptor beta chains were sequenced from one sample in a study of blood T cells in healthy people across ages. Then a second PCR, running roughly 6 to 11 cycles, was carried out with a sample-barcoded 5' primer and a J-beta primer mix. TCRdb reprocessed the 5' RACE reads via MiXCR and lists one record per CDR3 protein. The sample yields 850,000 to 1,300,000 distinct CDR3 sequences, under 55% seen once. Sequencing was carried out using blood. These receptor sequences come from a woman in her sixties in good health.

The table lists this clonotype with a count of one. For the CDR3, the DNA is TGTGCCAGCAGTGCAACAGGGGCGCGCACAGATACGCAGTATTTT. Residues: CASSATGARTDTQYF. The rearrangement joins TRBV6-6 to TRBJ2-3, with 7 bases fitting TRBD1. Germline CDR1 reads MNHNY; CDR2 reads SVGAGI (reference sequence). The V gene end was trimmed by 5 bases and the J gene end by 1 base; junction bases not matched to a gene: 6. The CDR3 totals 15 residues.

J is TRBJ2-1 and V is TRBV25-1; 8 nucleotides agree with TRBD2. CDR3 length: 15 residues. The J segment lost 3 bases and the V segment lost 4 bases, leaving 5 bases of the junction unmatched. The germline V gene encodes CDR1 MGHDK and CDR2 SYGVNS. CDR3 sequence (DNA): TGTGCCAGCAGTGCCATAGCGGGACTCTACAATGAGCAGTTCTTC. Translated: CASSAIAGLYNEQFF.

This clonotype showed up just a few times. The chain uses TRBV5-1 and TRBJ2-2, with 7 positions matching TRBD1. The CDR3 runs 14 residues. The V segment lost 2 bases and the J segment 6 bases; nucleotides outside the gene matches: 4. CDR1 and CDR2 from the germline V gene are SGHRS and YFSETQ. The CDR3 is CASSFYRGAGELFF. In DNA form, the CDR3 reads TGCGCCAGCAGCTTCTACAGGGGTGCCGGGGAGCTGTTTTTT.

A few counts support this clonotype. The rearrangement uses TRBV6-2 or TRBV6-3 and TRBJ2-1, with a weak D call TRBD1 (6 bases). This CDR3 comprises 15 residues. The V gene's germline CDR1 is MNHEY and CDR2 SVGEGT. V was trimmed by 4 bases and J by 0 bases, leaving 10 bases between them. In nucleotides, the CDR3 is TGTGCCAGCAGTTGGGGACAAACCTCCTACAATGAGCAGTTCTTC. Translating gives CASSWGQTSYNEQFF.

V gene TRBV3-1 combines with J gene TRBJ1-1; D is ambiguous. Germline loops: CDR1 LGHDT, CDR2 YNNKEL (reference sequence). This CDR3 spans 14 amino acids. Trimming cost V 4 bases and J 4 bases, with 13 bases left between them. The CDR3: CASSPRSTFTEAFF. The CDR3, as DNA: TGTGCCAGCAGCCCCCGGTCCACATTCACTGAAGCTTTCTTT. The full variable domain, its missing parts supplied by reference TRBV3-1 and TRBJ1-1, is DTAVSQTPKYLVTQMGNDKSIKCEQNLGHDTMYWYKQDSKKFLKIMFSYNNKELIINETVPNRFSPKSPDKAHLNLHINSLELGDSAVYFCASSPRSTFTEAFFGQGTRLTVV.

The chain links TRBV19 to TRBJ2-1; 7 nucleotides match TRBD2. V dropped 6 bases and J dropped 4; count of bases not matched to a gene: 6. CDR3 size: 14 residues. Germline lookup yields CDR1 LNHDA and CDR2 SQIVND (reference sequence). Here the CDR3 reads CASSVGTMYNEQFF. Written as DNA, the CDR3 is TGTGCCAGTAGCGTGGGGACTATGTACAATGAGCAGTTCTTC.

The chain links TRBV7-8 to TRBJ1-4; D remains ambiguous. CDR3 size: 15 residues. Germline-derived CDR1 and CDR2 are SGHVS and FQNEAQ. V was pared by 2 bases and J by 9 bases, with 16 bases between. CDR3 loop: CASSLRPDGDQKLFF. The CDR3 DNA is TGTGCCAGCAGCTTAAGGCCGGACGGCGATCAAAAACTGTTTTTT.

V usage is TRBV7-3 and J usage is TRBJ2-5; 9 positions match TRBD2. CDR1 SGHTA and CDR2 FQGTGA come from the germline V gene. V was pared by 2 bases and J by 4 bases, with 5 bases of the junction left unmatched. This CDR3 is 15 amino acids long. The CDR3 sequence is CASSLGGRAPETQYF. CDR3 DNA sequence: TGTGCCAGCAGCTTAGGCGGGAGGGCGCCAGAGACCCAGTACTTC.

In its sample, this clonotype was seen a few times. The chain joins TRBV28 to TRBJ2-6; TRBD1 matches at 11 bases. J was trimmed by 4 bases and V by 5 bases; bases with no gene match: 10. The germline V gene encodes CDR1 MDHEN and CDR2 SYDVKM. This CDR3 has 18 amino acids. The CDR3: CASSVPGQGGLGANVLTF. The CDR3 bases are TGTGCCAGCAGTGTCCCGGGACAGGGGGGGTTAGGGGCCAACGTCCTGACTTTC.

The chain couples TRBV29-1 to TRBJ2-7; 11 positions match TRBD2. V lost 7 bases and J lost 7; bases outside the gene matches: 24. Germline CDR1 is SQVTM and CDR2 is ANQGSEA. This CDR3 comprises 18 residues. The CDR3 sequence is CSAVPGTSGPPAQNEQYF. CDR3 sequence (DNA): TGCAGCGCAGTCCCCGGGACTAGCGGCCCACCGGCCCAAAATGAGCAGTACTTC.

The chain joins TRBV4-1 to TRBJ2-7, with 9 nucleotides matching TRBD2. V lost 0 bases, J lost 2 bases, and 5 bases stayed unmatched. Germline CDR1 reads MGHRA; CDR2 reads YSYEKL. This CDR3 comprises 16 residues. The CDR3 DNA sequence: TGCGCCAGCAGCCAAGAAGGGACTAGCAGCGCCTACGAGCAGTACTTC. Protein product: CASSQEGTSSAYEQYF.

A few counts support this clonotype. This rearrangement joins TRBV10-3 to TRBJ2-3; no clear D. Germline lookup yields CDR1 ENHRY and CDR2 SYGVKD. Trimming pared 3 bases from V and 0 bases from J, leaving 7 bases between. The CDR3 totals 14 residues. CDR3 sequence (DNA): TGTGCCATCAGTGAATCTTTTAGCACAGATACGCAGTATTTT. Protein product: CAISESFSTDTQYF.